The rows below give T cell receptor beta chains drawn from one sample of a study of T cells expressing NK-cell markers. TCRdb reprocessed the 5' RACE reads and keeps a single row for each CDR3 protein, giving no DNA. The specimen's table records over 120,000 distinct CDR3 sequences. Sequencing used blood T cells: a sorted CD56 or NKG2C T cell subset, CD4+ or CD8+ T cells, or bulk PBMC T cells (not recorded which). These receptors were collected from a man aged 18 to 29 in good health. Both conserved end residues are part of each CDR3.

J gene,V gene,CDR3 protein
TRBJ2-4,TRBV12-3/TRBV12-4,CASSLEPGGTPTFPNIQYF
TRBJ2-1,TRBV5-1,CASSLARLHEQFF
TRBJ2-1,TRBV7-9,CASSFPGTNNEQFF
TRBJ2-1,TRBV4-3,CASSQDSGTSSLYNEQFF
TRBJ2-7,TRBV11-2,CASSLEREGTYEQYF
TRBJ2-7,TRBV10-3,CAITKGYEQYF
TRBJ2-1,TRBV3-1,CASSPGMGDIFNEQFF
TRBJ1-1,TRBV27,CASSPRDSLNTEAFF
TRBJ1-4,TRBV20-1,CSARDLMATNEKLFF
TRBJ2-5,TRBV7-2,CASREGAGQGLQETQYF
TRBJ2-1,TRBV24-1,CATSAGTNEQFF
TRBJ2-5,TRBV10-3,CAISELTSGETQYF
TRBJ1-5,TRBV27,CASSLTDRGNQPQHF
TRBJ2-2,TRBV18,CASSPKVLDTGELFF
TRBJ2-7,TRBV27,CASRGFSSYEQYF
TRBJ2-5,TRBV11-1,CASSLGPGLAGGKETQYF
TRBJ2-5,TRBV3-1,CASSIPGLAGESAETQYF
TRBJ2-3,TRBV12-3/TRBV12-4,CASTPEPAVSDTQYF
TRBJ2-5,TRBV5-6,CASSRLGDNQYQETQYF
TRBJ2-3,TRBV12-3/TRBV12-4,CASSSRDLTTDTQYF
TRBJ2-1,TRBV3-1,CASSPRDSRAYNEQFF
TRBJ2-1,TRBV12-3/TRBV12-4,CASTPELTSGSLYNEQFF
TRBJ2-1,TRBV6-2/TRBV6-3,CASSAGRYNEQFF
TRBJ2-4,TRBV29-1,CVRLAGLAKNIQYF
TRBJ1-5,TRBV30,CAWSEQGRQPQHF
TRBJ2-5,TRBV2,CASRHTSGREETQYF
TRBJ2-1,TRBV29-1,CSATVVNEQFF
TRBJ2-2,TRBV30,CAWSPGTSGRILGELFF
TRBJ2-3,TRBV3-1,CASSQDALAGGFTDTQYF
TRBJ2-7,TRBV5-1,CASSSKEAGTTYEQYF
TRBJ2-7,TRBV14,CASSQDTSGSKGEQYF
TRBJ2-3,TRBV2,CASNRGPNLDF
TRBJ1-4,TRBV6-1,CASSALQGANEKLFF
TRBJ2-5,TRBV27,CASSSIAGLQETQYF
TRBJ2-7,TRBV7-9,CASSSTGSSYEQYF
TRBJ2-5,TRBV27,CASSPYTADGQGRETQYF
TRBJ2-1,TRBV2,CASSEAKLTLGPYNEQFF
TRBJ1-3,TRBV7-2,CASSLARRDRASGNTIYF
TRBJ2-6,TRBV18,CASSLGQVGSGANVLTF
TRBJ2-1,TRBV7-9,CASSLDGTSGFFNEQFF
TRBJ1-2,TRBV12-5,CASGLGQDSYTF
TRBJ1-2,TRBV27,CASSPGYGGSLYGYTF
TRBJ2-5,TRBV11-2,CASSPPAETQYF
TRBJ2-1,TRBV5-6,CASSFGMPGEQFF
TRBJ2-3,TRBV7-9,CASRGPSDTQYF
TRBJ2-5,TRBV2,CASLSYLETQYF
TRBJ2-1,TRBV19,CASNLGGLAVDNEQFF
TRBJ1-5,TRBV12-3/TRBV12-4,CASVDSRNQPQHF
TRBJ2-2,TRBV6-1,CASSQGMLTGELFF
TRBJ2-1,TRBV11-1,CASSYRANEQFF
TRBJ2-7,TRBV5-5,CASSSTFDRASYEQYF
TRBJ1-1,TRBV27,CASRSPSVNTEAFF
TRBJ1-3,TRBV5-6,CASSLARFSGNTIYF